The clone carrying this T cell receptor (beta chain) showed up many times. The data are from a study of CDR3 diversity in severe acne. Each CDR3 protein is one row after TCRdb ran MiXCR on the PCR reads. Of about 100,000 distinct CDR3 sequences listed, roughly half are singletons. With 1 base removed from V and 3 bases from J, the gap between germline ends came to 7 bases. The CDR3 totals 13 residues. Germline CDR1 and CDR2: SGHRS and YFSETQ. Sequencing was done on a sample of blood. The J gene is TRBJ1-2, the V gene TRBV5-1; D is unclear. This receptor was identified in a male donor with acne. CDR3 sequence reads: CASSLTVDYGYTF. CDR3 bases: TGCGCCAGCAGCTTGACAGTCGACTATGGCTACACCTTC.